This entry lists 20 T cell receptor beta chains sequenced from one sample in a study of shared clonotypes between healthy human individuals. The table came from immunoSEQ multiplex PCR; TCRdb's copy has only in-frame clones and leaves some out. The table lists 2 million to 3 million clones, around 94% of them singletons. The sample consisted of naive CD4+ T cells sorted from blood. Subset of the sample: CD45RA+ positively selected. The receptors were gathered from a man aged 18 to 29 in good health.

The chain carries TRBV29-1 and TRBJ2-7, with unresolved D. V was shortened by 4 bases and J by 5 bases, with 12 bases between the two germline ends. In germline, CDR1 is SQVTM, CDR2 ANQGSEA. The CDR3 length is 12 residues. The DNA of the CDR3 is TGCAGCGTTGCCATGGGTGGCCACGAGCAGTACTTC. It yields the protein CSVAMGGHEQYF.

The rearrangement joins TRBV6-6 to TRBJ1-1; the match to TRBD1 covers 8 bases. The CDR3 covers 12 residues. With 8 bases clipped from V and 5 bases from J, the junction kept 4 bases outside the gene matches. Per germline, CDR1 MNHNY and CDR2 SVGAGI (reference sequence). CDR3 sequence: CASLRGRTEAFF. The CDR3 DNA follows: TGTGCCAGCCTCAGGGGGCGGACTGAAGCTTTCTTT.

The J gene is TRBJ2-5, the V gene TRBV5-4; 8 positions agree with TRBD2. V shed 0 bases, J shed 3 bases, and the junction held 1 base outside the gene matches. Looked up from germline, CDR1 is SGHNT and CDR2 is YYREEE (reference sequence). CDR3 length: 14 residues. CDR3 amino acids: CASSLVGGEETQYF. The CDR3 DNA reads as TGTGCCAGCAGCTTGGTCGGGGGGGAAGAGACCCAGTACTTC. Complete variable domain (other parts from reference TRBV5-4 and TRBJ2-5): ETGVTQSPTHLIKTRGQQVTLRCSSQSGHNTVSWYQQALGQGPQFIFQYYREEENGRGNFPPRFSGLQFPNYSSELNVNALELDDSALYLCASSLVGGEETQYFGPGTRLLVL.

V and J are TRBV5-1 and TRBJ2-1; possibly TRBD1 or TRBD2 for D (5 bases each). The V gene lost 4 bases and the J gene lost 7 bases, with 15 bases spanning the gap. Germline V CDR1 and CDR2: SGHRS, YFSETQ. This CDR3 comprises 14 residues. In DNA, the CDR3 is TGCGCCAGCAGCCCTATTGGGACGGTGAATGAGCAGTTCTTC. Its translation is CASSPIGTVNEQFF.

The V gene is TRBV5-6, the J gene TRBJ2-2; D gene ambiguous. Germline V CDR1 and CDR2: SGHDT, YYEEEE. Trimming shortened V by 2 bases and J by 1 base, and 12 bases separated the two germline ends. The length of the CDR3 is 16 residues. The CDR3 is CASSLMLAENTGELFF. Written as DNA, the CDR3 is TGTGCCAGCAGCTTAATGTTGGCAGAGAACACCGGGGAGCTGTTTTTT.

Details on this clone: Other nucleotide sequences from this sample produce the same CDR3. V is TRBV9 and J is TRBJ2-1; 8 bases agree with TRBD1. CDR3 size: 16 residues. V was clipped by 1 base and J by 4 bases; unmatched bases: 7. From germline, CDR1 is SGDLS and CDR2 YYNGEE. The CDR3 DNA is TGTGCCAGCAGCGTACTGGCAGGGGGCATTTACAATGAGCAGTTCTTC. It yields the protein CASSVLAGGIYNEQFF. Complete variable domain (other parts from reference TRBV9 and TRBJ2-1): DSGVTQTPKHLITATGQRVTLRCSPRSGDLSVYWYQQSLDQGLQFLIQYYNGEERAKGNILERFSAQQFPDLHSELNLSSLELGDSALYFCASSVLAGGIYNEQFFGPGTRLTVL.

The chain recombines TRBV4-1 with TRBJ2-7, with D perhaps matching TRBD1 (5 bases). The V end was cut by 0 bases, the J end by 13 bases, with 19 bases between. CDR1 is MGHRA and CDR2 is YSYEKL in the germline V gene. The CDR3 consists of 14 residues. CDR3 nucleotide sequence: TGCGCCAGCAGCCAAGAAAGGGTAGGGGCAAGCTACTACTTC. The encoded protein is CASSQERVGASYYF.

The chain is built from TRBV30 and TRBJ2-7; 8 nucleotides line up with TRBD1. Germline V lookup: CDR1 GTSNPN, CDR2 SVGIG (reference sequence). Trimming at V came to 4 bases and at J to 4 bases, leaving 9 bases not matched to a gene. The CDR3 extends over 14 amino acids. CDR3 in amino acids: CAWTEQGGLYEQYF. The CDR3 DNA follows: TGTGCCTGGACCGAACAGGGGGGCTTGTACGAGCAGTACTTC.

This chain links TRBV30 with TRBJ1-6; the D gene is possibly TRBD1 (5 bases). Trimming stripped 5 bases from V and 8 bases from J, with 13 bases between. The CDR3 extends over 13 amino acids. In germline, CDR1 is GTSNPN, CDR2 SVGIG (reference sequence). CDR3 sequence reads: CAWVGDNYSPLHF. CDR3 coding DNA: TGTGCCTGGGTGGGGGATAATTATTCACCCCTCCACTTT.

This chain joins TRBV6-1 and TRBJ2-5; D unresolved. Trimming took off 1 base at V and 9 bases at J, with 15 bases between the two ends. In germline, CDR1 is MNHNS, CDR2 SASEGT. CDR3 length equals 14 residues. The CDR3 loop is CASSEGPQGRAQYF. CDR3 nucleotide sequence: TGTGCCAGCAGTGAAGGGCCGCAAGGAAGGGCCCAGTACTTC.

The V call is TRBV2, the J call TRBJ2-3, with 7 positions matching TRBD2. From germline, CDR1 is SNHLY and CDR2 FYNNEI. The CDR3 has 14 residues. Trimming removed 5 bases from V and 0 bases from J; junction bases left unmatched: 2. Written as DNA, the CDR3 is TGTGCCAGCAGTAGAGCGGGGAGCACAGATACGCAGTATTTT. Amino acids: CASSRAGSTDTQYF.

CDR3: CASSTRTQETQYF. CDR3 sequence (DNA): TGTGCCTCCTCCACCCGAACACAAGAGACCCAGTACTTC. The V and J genes are TRBV6-1 and TRBJ2-5; D unclear. The CDR3 has 13 residues. V lost 11 bases to trimming and J lost 2 bases, with 15 bases between them. Germline V gene lookup returns CDR1 MNHNS and CDR2 SASEGT.

The rearrangement links TRBV10-3 to TRBJ1-4; no firm D call. From germline, CDR1 is ENHRY and CDR2 SYGVKD. Trimming took off 3 bases at V and 5 bases at J, with 13 bases between the two ends. This CDR3 region has 15 residues. The chain's CDR3 is CAISEGSGGNEKLFF. CDR3 DNA: TGTGCCATCAGTGAAGGGAGTGGAGGGAATGAAAAACTGTTTTTT.

The chain uses TRBV6-6 and TRBJ2-1; D uncertain. The CDR3 length is 14 residues. Germline loops: CDR1 MNHNY, CDR2 SVGAGI (reference sequence). The V end lost 7 bases, the J end lost 0 bases, and 10 bases lay between the germline ends. CDR3 nucleotides: TGTGCCAGCATTAACCCCGGCTCCTACAATGAGCAGTTCTTC. As protein: CASINPGSYNEQFF.

The chain joins TRBV9 to TRBJ2-2; D gene unclear. Germline values: CDR1 SGDLS, CDR2 YYNGEE. V lost 0 bases and J 4 bases, leaving 10 bases between the germline ends. This CDR3 is built from 15 residues. In nucleotides, the CDR3 is TGTGCCAGCAGCGTAGACGGCAGGCCCACCGGGGAGCTGTTTTTT. Translation gives CASSVDGRPTGELFF.

V and J are TRBV10-2 and TRBJ2-7; TRBD1 agrees at 9 bases. The J call may be faulty, since TRBJ2-5 better matches the DNA end. Germline values: CDR1 WSHSY, CDR2 SAAADI. This CDR3 contains 15 residues. The CDR3 region is CASSEAGTGKETQYF. DNA for the CDR3: TGCGCCAGCAGTGAGGCCGGGACAGGGAAAGAGACCCAGTACTTC.

The J gene is TRBJ2-7, the V gene TRBV28; no clear D gene. V lost 7 bases and J 4 bases, leaving 14 bases between the germline ends. Germline lookup yields CDR1 MDHEN and CDR2 SYDVKM. The CDR3 length is 13 residues. As DNA, the CDR3 is TGTGCCAGCACCAAGACTGGGGTTTACGAGCAGTACTTC. This encodes CASTKTGVYEQYF.

CDR3 loop: CAWSVRDRGRLGNQPQHF. CDR3 coding DNA: TGTGCCTGGAGTGTACGGGACAGGGGGCGGTTGGGCAATCAGCCCCAGCATTTT. The chain recombines TRBV30 with TRBJ1-5; 12 positions match TRBD1. Germline assignment: CDR1 GTSNPN and CDR2 SVGIG (reference sequence). The CDR3 is made up of 18 amino acids. V lost 0 bases to trimming and J lost 2 bases; unmatched junction nucleotides: 8.

The sample holds one count of this clone. The chain combines TRBV5-1 with TRBJ2-3; D is possibly TRBD2 (6 bases). CDR3 size: 14 residues. V lost 2 bases, J lost 5 bases, and 12 bases lay in between. CDR1 SGHRS and CDR2 YFSETQ come from the germline V gene. CDR3 protein: CASSFSGVIDTQYF. CDR3 in DNA: TGCGCCAGCAGCTTTTCGGGAGTCATAGATACGCAGTATTTT.

This clone was seen just once. CDR3 in DNA: TGTGCCAGCAGCCCAACCTCTAGCGCCGAAGAGACCCAGTACTTC. Amino acid sequence: CASSPTSSAEETQYF. The chain couples TRBV11-2 to TRBJ2-5; D might be TRBD2 (6 bases). The CDR3 is 15 amino acids. Germline loops: CDR1 SGHAT, CDR2 FQNNGV. Trimming removed 5 bases at V and 3 bases at J, with 16 bases between.